The sequence of this T cell receptor (beta chain) was determined in a study of blood T cells in healthy people across ages. Study-level points and caveats: Per million T cells, TCR beta diversity dropped roughly linearly as age increased. There was a strong correlation between TCR beta diversity and naive T cell percentage.

The authors ran a second PCR of about 6 to 11 cycles using a sample-barcoded 5' primer and a J-beta primer mix. Each CDR3 protein gets one entry after TCRdb re-called the 5' RACE reads with MiXCR. This repertoire shows approximately 700,000 distinct CDR3 sequences, about a third found once; its top ten account for roughly 14%. CDR3 size: 15 residues. The germline CDR1 and CDR2 sequences are DFQATT and SNEGSKA (reference sequence). V was clipped by 6 bases and J by 3 bases; unmatched bases: 10. At least ten counts were recorded for this clonotype. Its antigen is unknown. V is TRBV20-1 and J is TRBJ2-3; 9 bases fit TRBD2. The specimen was blood. The source of this sequence is a woman aged 80 or over in good health. In nucleotides, the CDR3 is TGCAGTGCCAGTAGTGGGACTAGCCAGACAGATACGCAGTATTTT. This codes for CSASSGTSQTDTQYF.